One sample yielded the 7 T cell receptor beta chains listed below, sequenced in a study of control samples from healthy donors and cancer patients. Profiled with immunoSEQ multiplex PCR; TCRdb holds only in-frame clones, not every one. The repertoire has about 130,000 clones, about 94% of them found once; the top ten carry 14%. The sample taken for sequencing was PBMCs. All receptors come from a man between 60 and 70 years old with colorectal cancer.

This chain uses TRBV6-1 with TRBJ2-7; unclear D gene. Germline values: CDR1 MNHNS, CDR2 SASEGT. Trimming cost V 2 bases and J 0 bases, with 5 bases left between them. This CDR3 region has 13 residues. CDR3 nucleotides: TGTGCCAGCAGTGAACACAGCTCCTACGAGCAGTACTTC. Residues: CASSEHSSYEQYF.

This sequence joins TRBV27 and TRBJ2-1; unclear D gene. Looked up from germline, CDR1 is MNHEY and CDR2 is SMNVEV (reference sequence). V gave up 5 bases and J gave up 0 bases, with 14 bases separating them. The CDR3 has 16 residues. The CDR3 sequence: CASSTDDASSYNEQFF. The CDR3 DNA is TGTGCCAGCAGTACCGACGACGCGAGCTCCTACAATGAGCAGTTCTTC.

This clone has a single count. V is TRBV6-6 and J is TRBJ1-3; D gene unclear. V dropped 8 bases and J dropped 0 bases, with 8 bases sitting between them. CDR1 is MNHNY and CDR2 is SVGAGI in the germline V gene (reference sequence). This CDR3 region has 13 residues. The CDR3 is CASQSSSGNTIYF. The CDR3 nucleotides are TGTGCCAGCCAATCGAGCTCTGGAAACACCATATATTTT.

This CDR3 is CASSVDGTYNSPLHF. The CDR3 coding sequence is TGTGCCAGCAGCGTAGACGGTACCTATAATTCACCCCTCCACTTT. The genes are TRBV9 and TRBJ1-6; D is undetermined. V lost 0 bases and J lost 2, with 6 bases in between. The CDR3 totals 15 residues. Germline V gives CDR1 SGDLS, CDR2 YYNGEE.

This clone showed up just a few times. This sequence joins TRBV7-9 and TRBJ1-2; D unresolved. CDR3 size: 12 residues. V dropped 5 bases and J dropped 13 bases, with 17 bases sitting between them. The germline V gene encodes CDR1 SEHNR and CDR2 FQNEAQ (reference sequence). The CDR3 is CASSDEDPAVTF. The CDR3 nucleotides read TGTGCCAGCAGCGACGAGGACCCCGCTGTCACCTTC.

This clone occurred once. The chain carries TRBV4-1 and TRBJ1-1; no reliable D call. Trimming took 0 bases from V and 3 from J, leaving 14 bases between them. The V gene's germline CDR1 is MGHRA and CDR2 YSYEKL. This CDR3 region has 16 residues. DNA of the CDR3: TGCGCCAGCAGCCAAGATATAAGTTCAGTTGACACTGAAGCTTTCTTT. Translating gives CASSQDISSVDTEAFF.

The chain combines TRBV5-1 with TRBJ1-1; no clear D. With 0 bases removed from V and 1 base from J, the gap between germline ends came to 10 bases. Germline V gives CDR1 SGHRS, CDR2 YFSETQ. The length of the CDR3 is 15 residues. The CDR3 loop reads CASSLEGSSNTEAFF. CDR3 DNA: TGCGCCAGCAGCTTGGAGGGCAGTTCGAACACTGAAGCTTTCTTT.